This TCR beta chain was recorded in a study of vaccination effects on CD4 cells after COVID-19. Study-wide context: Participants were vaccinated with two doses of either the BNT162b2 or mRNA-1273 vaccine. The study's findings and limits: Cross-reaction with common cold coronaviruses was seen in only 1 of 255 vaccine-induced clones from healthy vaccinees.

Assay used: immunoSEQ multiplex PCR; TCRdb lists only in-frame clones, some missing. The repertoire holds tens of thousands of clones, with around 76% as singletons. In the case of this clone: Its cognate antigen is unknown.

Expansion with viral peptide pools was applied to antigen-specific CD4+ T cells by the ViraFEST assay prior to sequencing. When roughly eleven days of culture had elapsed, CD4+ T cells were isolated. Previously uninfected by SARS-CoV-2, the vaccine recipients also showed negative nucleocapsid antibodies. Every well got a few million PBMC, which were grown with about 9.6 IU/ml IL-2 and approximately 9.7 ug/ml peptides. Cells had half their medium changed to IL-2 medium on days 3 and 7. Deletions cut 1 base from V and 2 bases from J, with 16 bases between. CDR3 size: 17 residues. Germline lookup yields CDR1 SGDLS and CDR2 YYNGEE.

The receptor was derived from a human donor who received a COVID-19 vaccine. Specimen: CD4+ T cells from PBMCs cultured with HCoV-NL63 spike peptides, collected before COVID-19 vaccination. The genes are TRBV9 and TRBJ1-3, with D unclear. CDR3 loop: CASSVLPFGGTGNTIYF. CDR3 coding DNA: TGTGCCAGCAGCGTACTCCCCTTTGGAGGGACTGGAAACACCATATATTTT.